The 17 T cell receptor beta chains reported below all come from one sample, sequenced in a study of breast tumors, draining lymph nodes, adjacent tissues. TCRdb re-called the multiplex PCR reads with MiXCR, one entry per CDR3 protein. Of under 70,000 distinct CDR3 sequences listed, 43% were seen once; the top ten hold over 7.5%. Material for sequencing was breast tumor tissue. Every receptor here comes from a female donor with breast cancer. Some clones in this sample may be carry-over from other donors' samples.

This clonotype was counted between two and nine times. A much larger clone differs from this one at a single base, so this may be a read error. The chain uses TRBV6-6 and TRBJ1-2, with D perhaps matching TRBD1 (5 bases). CDR3 length: 14 amino acids. CDR1 is MNHNY and CDR2 is SVGAGI in the germline V gene (reference sequence). V was shortened by 5 bases and J by 7 bases, with 17 bases between the two germline ends. CDR3 nucleotide sequence: TGTGCCAGCAGTCACTGGGGGATTGTATCTGGCTACACCTTC. This encodes CASSHWGIVSGYTF.

The chain links TRBV19 to TRBJ1-4; TRBD1 matches 8 bases. This CDR3 is built from 16 residues. Germline loops: CDR1 LNHDA, CDR2 SQIVND (reference sequence). Trimming at V came to 5 bases and at J to 6 bases, leaving 11 bases not matched to a gene. The CDR3 region is CASSPQDRVGYEKLFF. The CDR3 nucleotides are TGTGCCAGTAGTCCCCAGGACAGGGTCGGGTATGAAAAACTGTTTTTT. The complete variable domain, with remaining parts taken from reference TRBV19 and TRBJ1-4, reads DGGITQSPKYLFRKEGQNVTLSCEQNLNHDAMYWYRQDPGQGLRLIYYSQIVNDFQKGDIAEGYSVSREKKESFPLTVTSAQKNPTAFYLCASSPQDRVGYEKLFFGSGTQLSVL.

Only a few counts were recorded for this clonotype. This may be a read error, as it is one base from a much larger clone. This chain connects TRBV6-6 to TRBJ1-3; unclear D gene. The CDR3 consists of 14 residues. The V and J ends lost 5 bases and 2 bases respectively, with 10 bases between them. Germline CDR1 is MNHNY and CDR2 is SVGAGI (reference sequence). CDR3 sequence: CASSHDGTGNTIYF. The DNA of the CDR3 is TGTGCCAGCAGTCACGACGGTACTGGAAACACCATATATTTT.

In regard to this clonotype: No conserved phenylalanine or tryptophan ends this CDR3, so it is likely a read error. The chain carries TRBV14 and TRBJ2-4; D is possibly TRBD2 (6 bases). The CDR3 runs to 13 residues. The V end lost 1 base, the J end lost 6 bases, and 7 bases lay between the germline ends. CDR1 SGHDN and CDR2 FVKESK come from the germline V gene. CDR3 in amino acids: CASSQGGVNIQYS. CDR3 DNA sequence: TGTGCCAGCAGCCAAGGCGGGGTAAACATTCAGTACTCC.

This clonotype was seen many times. Being one base from a much bigger clone, this may be a read error. The gene calls are TRBV19 and TRBJ2-1, with D maybe TRBD2 (7 bases). Germline loops: CDR1 LNHDA, CDR2 SQIVND (reference sequence). This CDR3 has 17 residues. CDR3: CASSIDPRGGPYNEQSF. CDR3 nucleotides: TGTGCCAGTAGTATAGATCCTAGGGGGGGTCCTTACAATGAGCAGTCCTTC.

V and J are TRBV15 and TRBJ2-7; maybe TRBD1 (6 bases). CDR3 length equals 15 residues. In germline, CDR1 is LNHNV, CDR2 YYDKDF (reference sequence). Deletions cut 1 base from V and 2 bases from J, with 12 bases between. CDR3 region: CATSRVPDSTYEQYF. The CDR3 bases are TGTGCCACCAGCAGAGTCCCGGACAGTACCTACGAGCAGTACTTC. Full variable domain (rest looked up from reference TRBV15 and TRBJ2-7): DAMVIQNPRYQVTQFGKPVTLSCSQTLNHNVMYWYQQKSSQAPKLLFHYYDKDFNNEADTPDNFQSRRPNTSFCFLDIRSPGLGDTAMYLCATSRVPDSTYEQYFGPGTRLTVT.

This clonotype occurred many times. The chain couples TRBV11-3 to TRBJ1-3; possible D gene TRBD1, 6 bases. The CDR3 contains 16 residues. Per germline, CDR1 SGHNT and CDR2 YENEEA. Trimming took 4 bases from V and 3 from J, leaving 16 bases between them. The CDR3 loop is CASSSGTRLGGNTIYF. The CDR3 nucleotides read TGTGCCAGCAGCTCCGGGACACGTTTGGGTGGAAACACCATATATTTT. Using reference TRBV11-3 and TRBJ1-3 for the parts outside the CDR3, the full variable domain is EAGVVQSPRYKIIEKKQPVAFWCNPISGHNTLYWYLQNLGQGPELLIRYENEEAVDDSQLPKDRFSAERLKGVDSTLKIQPAELGDSAVYLCASSSGTRLGGNTIYFGEGSWLTVV.

This clonotype was counted many times. The chain couples TRBV20-1 to TRBJ2-7; 12 nucleotides match TRBD1. The CDR3 totals 14 residues. V lost 7 bases and J lost 5; bases outside the gene matches: 9. The V gene's germline CDR1 is DFQATT and CDR2 SNEGSKA (reference sequence). The CDR3 DNA is TGCAGTGGGGTAGGGGACAGGGGGCGCGACGAGCAGTACTTC. It is translated as CSGVGDRGRDEQYF.

A single count supports this clonotype. This sequence joins TRBV7-8 and TRBJ1-3; no reliable D call. V lost 3 bases and J lost 4, with 10 bases in between. In germline, CDR1 is SGHVS, CDR2 FQNEAQ. The CDR3 covers 14 residues. This CDR3 reads CASSFTLAGNTIYF. The CDR3 DNA reads TGTGCCAGCAGCTTTACGCTCGCGGGAAACACCATATATTTT.

This clonotype is termed medium-sized (0.01 to 0.1%). The rearrangement links TRBV10-3 to TRBJ2-3, with D maybe TRBD2 (5 bases). V was trimmed by 4 bases and J by 6 bases, leaving 14 bases between them. Germline CDR1 reads ENHRY; CDR2 reads SYGVKD. The CDR3 length is 14 residues. CDR3 amino acids: CAISAGPGVDTQYF. The CDR3, as DNA: TGTGCCATCAGTGCAGGTCCCGGGGTTGATACGCAGTATTTT.

The genes are TRBV14 and TRBJ2-1, with 7 bases lining up with TRBD2. This CDR3 comprises 14 residues. Looked up from germline, CDR1 is SGHDN and CDR2 is FVKESK. Trimming removed 6 bases from V and 3 bases from J; junction bases left unmatched: 5. Written as DNA, the CDR3 is TGTGCCAGCAGGACTAAGCGGGGCTACAATGAGCAGTTCTTC. Protein sequence: CASRTKRGYNEQFF.

This clonotype was counted many times. J is TRBJ1-1 and V is TRBV29-1, with D uncertain. Germline lookup yields CDR1 SQVTM and CDR2 ANQGSEA. This CDR3 contains 13 residues. V was trimmed by 3 bases and J by 2 bases, leaving 10 bases between them. The CDR3 protein is CSVEHASNTEAFF. The CDR3 DNA sequence: TGCAGCGTTGAGCACGCTAGCAACACTGAAGCTTTCTTT.

Many counts were recorded for this clonotype. This sequence joins TRBV20-1 and TRBJ1-2; 7 nucleotides align to TRBD1. Unmatched junction bases numbered 8, after V lost 6 bases and J lost 4 bases. CDR3 length: 13 residues. The germline V gene encodes CDR1 DFQATT and CDR2 SNEGSKA (reference sequence). CDR3 in amino acids: CSAAGGPGYGYTF. The DNA of the CDR3 is TGCAGTGCCGCAGGGGGTCCGGGCTATGGCTACACCTTC.

This chain's CDR3 is CASSVLSSYNSPLHF. CDR3 sequence (DNA): TGTGCCAGCAGTGTCCTGAGCTCCTATAATTCACCCCTCCACTTT. This chain uses TRBV2 with TRBJ1-6; D is ambiguous. Between the trimmed V and J ends, which lost 4 bases and 0 bases, there was a span of 7 bases. The V gene's germline CDR1 is SNHLY and CDR2 FYNNEI. This CDR3 is 15 amino acids long.

This clonotype has only a few counts. A much more abundant neighbour one base away suggests this may be a read error. The chain couples TRBV6-5 to TRBJ2-7; D is possibly TRBD2 (5 bases). CDR3 length equals 14 residues. V was trimmed by 8 bases and J by 6 bases, leaving 20 bases between them. Germline lookup yields CDR1 MNHEY and CDR2 SVGAGI. CDR3 nucleotides: TGTGCCAGCGACCCAAGTGATACTAGTCGCGAGCAGTACTTC. Its protein is CASDPSDTSREQYF.

Remarks on this clonotype: This may arise from a read error, as a much more abundant clone is one base away. This chain joins TRBV30 and TRBJ1-3; D call uncertain. Germline CDR1 is GTSNPN and CDR2 is SVGIG (reference sequence). The CDR3 consists of 14 residues. The CDR3 spells CAWGVHQAGNTIYF. In DNA form, the CDR3 reads TGTGCCTGGGGTGTTCATCAAGCGGGAAACACCATATATTTT.

On this clonotype itself: A clone one base away is much larger, so this may be a read error. This is likely a read error, given that the CDR3 carries no conserved phenylalanine or tryptophan at its end. The chain uses TRBV12-3 or TRBV12-4 and TRBJ2-1, with unresolved D. V was clipped by 6 bases and J by 4 bases, with 16 bases between them. The CDR3 length is 15 residues. This chain's CDR3 is CASSPPRTPYNEQFL. Here the CDR3 DNA reads TGTGCCAGCAGCCCCCCGAGGACGCCTTACAATGAGCAGTTCCTC.